A single sample gave rise to the 24 T cell receptor beta chains below, sequenced in a study of blood T cell repertoires in COVID-19. Data came from immunoSEQ multiplex PCR; TCRdb stores just in-frame clones and leaves some out. The sample lists under 300,000 clones; around nine tenths were seen once. Material for sequencing was peripheral blood. The source is a woman between 40 and 50 years old who had recovered from COVID-19.

This chain uses TRBV11-3 with TRBJ2-7; 12 bases match TRBD2. V gave up 0 bases and J gave up 2 bases; unmatched junction bases: 11. Per germline, CDR1 SGHNT and CDR2 YENEEA. The length of the CDR3 is 19 residues. The CDR3: CASSLDLTSGRTWAYEQYF. CDR3 bases: TGTGCCAGCAGCTTAGATCTGACTAGCGGGAGAACATGGGCCTACGAGCAGTACTTC.

The CDR3 loop is CASRRLAGGLRTDTQYF. DNA for the CDR3: TGTGCCAGCAGGCGACTAGCGGGGGGCCTCCGCACAGATACGCAGTATTTT. The J gene is TRBJ2-3, the V gene TRBV6-6; the match to TRBD2 covers 13 bases. CDR1 and CDR2 (germline): MNHNY, SVGAGI (reference sequence). The CDR3 contains 17 residues. With V trimmed by 6 bases and J by 1 base, 7 bases remained unmatched.

The chain employs TRBV5-1 and TRBJ2-7; TRBD1 is a possible D gene (5 bases). This CDR3 contains 15 residues. V was clipped by 0 bases and J by 1 base, with 11 bases between them. Germline-derived CDR1 and CDR2 are SGHRS and YFSETQ. Here the CDR3 reads CASSLVGALSYEQYF. CDR3 bases: TGCGCCAGCAGCTTGGTAGGGGCTCTTTCCTACGAGCAGTACTTC.

The V and J genes are TRBV19 and TRBJ2-1; D is possibly TRBD1 (6 bases). From germline, CDR1 is LNHDA and CDR2 SQIVND (reference sequence). The CDR3 contains 14 residues. V gave up 7 bases and J gave up 9 bases, with 19 bases separating them. CDR3 DNA: TGTGCCAGTATGAGAGGGGCAGGGGACGGTGAGCAGTTCTTC. This codes for CASMRGAGDGEQFF. Full variable domain (rest looked up from reference TRBV19 and TRBJ2-1): DGGITQSPKYLFRKEGQNVTLSCEQNLNHDAMYWYRQDPGQGLRLIYYSQIVNDFQKGDIAEGYSVSREKKESFPLTVTSAQKNPTAFYLCASMRGAGDGEQFFGPGTRLTVL.

V gene TRBV5-1 combines with J gene TRBJ2-7, with 7 bases aligning to TRBD1. The CDR3 is 14 residues long. The V segment lost 4 bases and the J segment 4 bases; nucleotides outside the gene matches: 8. CDR1 is SGHRS and CDR2 is YFSETQ in the germline V gene. The CDR3 loop is CASSRAGTDYEQYF. The CDR3 DNA reads TGCGCCAGCAGCCGGGCCGGGACAGATTACGAGCAGTACTTC.

V usage is TRBV7-2 and J usage is TRBJ2-3, with 12 bases identical to TRBD2. Germline CDR1 and CDR2: SGHTA and FQGNSA. Trimming cost V 7 bases and J 6 bases; bases outside gene matches: 11. This CDR3 contains 16 residues. The CDR3 DNA is TGTGCCAGCACCCGTCGCCCTAGCGGGGGGGCCGATACGCAGTATTTT. It is translated as CASTRRPSGGADTQYF.

The chain's CDR3 is CASSLAQGARGEQYF. CDR3 DNA: TGTGCCAGCAGCTTGGCGCAGGGGGCAAGGGGCGAGCAGTACTTC. V usage is TRBV5-4 and J usage is TRBJ2-7; 8 nucleotides line up with TRBD1. Trimming at V came to 0 bases and at J to 6 bases, leaving 8 bases not matched to a gene. Germline V gives CDR1 SGHNT, CDR2 YYREEE (reference sequence). The CDR3 runs to 15 residues.

The chain employs TRBV19 and TRBJ1-2; the D gene is possibly TRBD1 (5 bases). V lost 5 bases, J lost 1 base, and 14 bases lay in between. CDR3 length equals 15 residues. Germline V gene sequence: CDR1 LNHDA, CDR2 SQIVND (reference sequence). Here the CDR3 reads CASSERDFFNYGYTF. CDR3 in DNA: TGTGCCAGTAGTGAGCGGGACTTCTTTAACTATGGCTACACCTTC.

The V gene is TRBV3-1 (or the pseudogene TRBV3-2), the J gene TRBJ2-7, with D tentatively TRBD1 (5 bases). The germline gives CDR1 LGHDT, CDR2 YNNKEL (reference sequence). The germline V and J ends were trimmed by 1 base and 3 bases, with 13 bases remaining between them. CDR3 size: 15 residues. Here the CDR3 DNA reads TGTGCCAGCAGCCAAGTCCCCCAGGGTTTCTACGAGCAGTACTTC. Translating gives CASSQVPQGFYEQYF.

The chain joins TRBV3-1 (or the pseudogene TRBV3-2) to TRBJ2-5, with 7 bases fitting TRBD2. Trimming removed 4 bases from V and 1 base from J; junction bases left unmatched: 9. Germline V gene sequence: CDR1 LGHDT, CDR2 YNNKEL (reference sequence). The CDR3 sequence is 16 residues long. The chain's CDR3 is CASSLVGAGSQETQYF. The CDR3 DNA follows: TGTGCCAGCAGCCTCGTAGGAGCGGGGAGCCAAGAGACCCAGTACTTC.

The V call is TRBV20-1, the J call TRBJ2-7, with a tentative D call TRBD1 (5 bases). Germline values: CDR1 DFQATT, CDR2 SNEGSKA (reference sequence). The CDR3 is 10 residues long. The CDR3 reads CSHKGFEQYF. The CDR3 DNA reads as TGCAGCCACAAGGGGTTCGAGCAGTACTTC.

The chain is built from TRBV13 and TRBJ2-5, with TRBD1 identical over 10 bases. Germline V lookup: CDR1 PRHDT, CDR2 FYEKMQ (reference sequence). The length of the CDR3 is 15 residues. V was pared by 3 bases and J by 4 bases, with 5 bases of the junction left unmatched. This CDR3 reads CASSLGDRGRETQYF. CDR3 bases: TGTGCCAGCAGCTTGGGGGACAGGGGACGAGAGACCCAGTACTTC.

The chain is built from TRBV11-3 and TRBJ2-1; the match to TRBD2 covers 13 bases. The CDR3 is 15 residues long. Per the germline V gene, CDR1 is SGHNT and CDR2 is YENEEA. V shed 6 bases, J shed 7 bases, and the junction held 6 bases outside the gene matches. This chain's CDR3 is CASRLGTSGINEQFF. The CDR3 coding sequence is TGTGCCAGCAGACTCGGGACTAGCGGGATTAATGAGCAGTTCTTC.

The chain uses TRBV28 and TRBJ1-3, with TRBD1 identical over 7 bases. The CDR3 loop spans 15 amino acids. The V gene's germline CDR1 is MDHEN and CDR2 SYDVKM. With V trimmed by 6 bases and J by 1 base, 6 bases remained unmatched. CDR3 amino acids: CASRQSGGSGNTIYF. For the CDR3, the DNA is TGTGCCAGCAGGCAATCAGGGGGTTCTGGAAACACCATATATTTT.

Concerning this clone: At one end, the junction sequence differs from germline, possibly due to a read error. This chain joins TRBV18 and TRBJ1-1, with a weak D call TRBD1 (5 bases). CDR1 is KGHSH and CDR2 is LQKENI in the germline V gene. The CDR3 loop spans 14 amino acids. CDR3 DNA sequence: TGTGCCAGCTCTCCACAGGTGGGGAGCACTGAAGCTTTCTTT. Translating gives CASSPQVGSTEAFF. Complete variable domain (other parts from reference TRBV18 and TRBJ1-1): NAGVMQNPRHLVRRRGQEARLRCSPMKGHSHVYWYRQLPEEGLKFMVYLQKENIIDESGMPKERFSAEFPKEGPSILRIQQVVRGDSAAYFCASSPQVGSTEAFFGQGTRLTVV.

This chain links TRBV21-1 with TRBJ1-6; whether TRBD1, the table's D call, matches the DNA was not checked. TRBV21-1 is recorded as a pseudogene. This CDR3 comprises 15 residues. CDR3 region: CASSNKDRMKSPLHF. CDR3 sequence (DNA): TGTGCCAGCAGCAATAAGGACAGGATGAAGTCACCCCTCCACTTT.

This rearrangement joins TRBV3-1 (or the pseudogene TRBV3-2) to TRBJ2-7; 8 positions agree with TRBD2. This CDR3 has 16 amino acids. In germline, CDR1 is LGHDT, CDR2 YNNKEL (reference sequence). V lost 0 bases to trimming and J lost 3 bases; unmatched junction nucleotides: 7. CDR3: CASSQDRAGGHYEQYF. In nucleotides, the CDR3 is TGTGCCAGCAGCCAAGATCGGGCGGGGGGCCACTACGAGCAGTACTTC.

The chain is built from TRBV27 and TRBJ1-1; TRBD1 aligns across 10 bases. This CDR3 is 14 amino acids long. CDR1 and CDR2 from the germline V gene are MNHEY and SMNVEV (reference sequence). The J segment lost 6 bases and the V segment lost 6 bases, leaving 7 bases of the junction unmatched. The CDR3 sequence is CASRPDRGLPEAFF. CDR3 in DNA: TGTGCCAGCAGGCCAGACAGGGGGCTGCCTGAAGCTTTCTTT.

This clone was counted a single time. This chain joins TRBV11-1 and TRBJ2-5; TRBD2 might be the D (5 bases). The CDR3 length is 15 residues. Germline V gives CDR1 SGHAT, CDR2 FQDESV (reference sequence). The V end was cut by 1 base, the J end by 2 bases, with 11 bases between. CDR3 in DNA: TGTGCCAGCAGCTTAGTTCTGACGGGGCAAGAGACCCAGTACTTC. Amino acids: CASSLVLTGQETQYF.

V gene TRBV11-3 combines with J gene TRBJ2-2; no reliable D call. Germline V gives CDR1 SGHNT, CDR2 YENEEA. The V end lost 2 bases, the J end lost 7 bases, and 8 bases lay between the germline ends. CDR3 length: 13 amino acids. CDR3 amino acids: CASSLFPFGELFF. The CDR3 coding sequence is TGTGCCAGCAGCTTATTCCCGTTCGGGGAGCTGTTTTTT.

This sequence joins TRBV19 and TRBJ2-3; D is perhaps TRBD1 (6 bases). The CDR3 has 15 amino acids. Germline CDR1 is LNHDA and CDR2 is SQIVND (reference sequence). The V end was cut by 1 base, the J end by 2 bases, with 10 bases between. The CDR3 spells CASSIVTGNTDTQYF. In DNA form, the CDR3 reads TGTGCCAGTAGTATAGTAACAGGGAACACAGATACGCAGTATTTT.

This chain uses TRBV5-6 with TRBJ1-6; D possibly corresponds to TRBD1 (5 bases). The CDR3 spans 16 residues. Trimming removed 5 bases from V and 0 bases from J, with 12 bases in between. Germline V gene lookup returns CDR1 SGHDT and CDR2 YYEEEE. CDR3 sequence: CASRVGGGSYNSPLHF. The DNA for the CDR3 is TGTGCCAGCAGAGTGGGCGGGGGCTCCTATAATTCACCCCTCCACTTT.

V usage is TRBV19 and J usage is TRBJ2-5; TRBD1 aligns across 7 bases. The CDR3 is made up of 14 amino acids. Per germline, CDR1 LNHDA and CDR2 SQIVND (reference sequence). V shed 1 base and J 5 bases; nucleotides not matched to a gene: 4. The CDR3 here is CASSIAGTAETQYF. The CDR3 region has the DNA TGTGCCAGTAGTATAGCGGGGACAGCGGAGACCCAGTACTTC.

The sample holds one count of this clone. The chain couples TRBV27 to TRBJ2-7; 10 bases map to TRBD1. V was clipped by 5 bases and J by 6 bases; unmatched bases: 10. The CDR3 covers 15 residues. Germline-derived CDR1 and CDR2 are MNHEY and SMNVEV (reference sequence). Written as DNA, the CDR3 is TGTGCCAGCAGTCAATACTTGGGACAGGGGACCGAGCAGTACTTC. Protein product: CASSQYLGQGTEQYF.